The following is a T cell receptor beta chain sequence with its context. The antigen this receptor binds is unknown. Base-call qualities are not available, and no considerably larger clone is one nucleotide away. The immunoSEQ Assay, a bias-controlled multiplex PCR, was used to amplify TCRbeta CDR3 regions from genomic DNA. In the paper's pipeline: Nucleated cell counts per sample were estimated from amplification of reference gene primers within the assay. To quantify the absolute abundance of each unique TCRbeta CDR3 rearrangement, sequence reads were collapsed and filtered. For each sample, productive Simpson clonality was calculated as the square root of Simpson's diversity index across productive rearrangements. Drawn from immuneACCESS, this table holds only the in-frame rearrangements with V and J called that TCRdb kept. Clones are partly lost; checked studies trace under half to an unresolved V gene and leave the rest unexplained. D and trimming come from the DNA, and the V and J calls and clone size come from that table. The sample yields 85,000 to 130,000 clones; 88% were counted once. The ten largest clonotypes hold 6.5% of the sample.

These data originate in a study of blood T cell repertoires in COVID-19 (dated by TCRdb to 2019 to 2021). The study in broad terms: Collaborator samples came from the United States, Italy and Spain and covered acute and convalescent phases of COVID-19. The material from the prospective study consisted of cDNA or gDNA derived from T cells, B-cell-depleted T cells, or PBMCs. Deeply sampled blood TCRbeta repertoires from subjects exposed to, actively infected with, or recovered from COVID-19 were included in the dataset. The repertoires were made available in a free public database intended to serve as a resource for research on the immune response to SARS-CoV-2. Samples came from the ongoing ImmuneRACE study (first 160 participants) plus 1,254 subjects from 6 global collaborators. Nearly every sample came with metadata listing a de-identified subject ID, COVID-19 status, age in years and sex. HLA class I and class II types, where available, came from metadata supplied by the sample provider rather than from assay-based typing.

Findings and caveats that apply to the study as a whole: Clinical and demographic metadata were provided uncurated, with the amount varying by source and participant.

Whole blood was collected in K2EDTA tubes by collaborating institutions according to the institutions' own protocols. For TCRbeta analysis, collaborators shipped samples as frozen whole blood, isolated PBMCs, or DNA extracted from either of those sample types. CDR1 and CDR2 are drawn from the germline V gene: SGHRS, YFSETQ. V and J lose 3 bases and 3 bases, and a span of 6 bases separates them. The CDR3 goes from the cysteine to the phenylalanine over 13 residues. Here the CDR3 DNA is all that survives: 39 bases in frame from base 1. The sequencing sample was made of peripheral blood. This clonotype was sampled from a woman in her sixties or seventies with acute or convalescent COVID-19. The chain employs TRBV5-1 and TRBJ2-2, with the D gene uncertain. The nucleotides read TGCGCCAGCAGCTCTACGGACACCGGGGAGCTGTTTTTT. Its protein is CASSSTDTGELFF.